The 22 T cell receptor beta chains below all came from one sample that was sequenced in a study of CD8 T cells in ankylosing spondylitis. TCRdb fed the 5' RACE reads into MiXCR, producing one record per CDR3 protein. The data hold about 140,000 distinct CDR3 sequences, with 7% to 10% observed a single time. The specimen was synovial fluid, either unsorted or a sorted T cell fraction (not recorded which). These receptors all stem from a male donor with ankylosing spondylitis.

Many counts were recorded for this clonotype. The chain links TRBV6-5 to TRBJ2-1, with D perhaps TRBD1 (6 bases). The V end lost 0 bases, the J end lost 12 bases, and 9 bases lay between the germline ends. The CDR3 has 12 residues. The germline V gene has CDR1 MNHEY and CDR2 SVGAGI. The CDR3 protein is CASSYSQGMQFF. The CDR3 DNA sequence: TGTGCCAGCAGTTACTCTCAGGGGATGCAGTTCTTC.

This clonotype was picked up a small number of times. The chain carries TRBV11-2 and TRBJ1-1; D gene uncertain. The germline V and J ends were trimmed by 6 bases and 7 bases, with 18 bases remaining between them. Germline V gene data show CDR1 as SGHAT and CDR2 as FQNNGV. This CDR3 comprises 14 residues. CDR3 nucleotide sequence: TGTGCCAGCAGTTCCTTTAGGAGTGGGGTTGAAGCTTTCTTT. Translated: CASSSFRSGVEAFF.

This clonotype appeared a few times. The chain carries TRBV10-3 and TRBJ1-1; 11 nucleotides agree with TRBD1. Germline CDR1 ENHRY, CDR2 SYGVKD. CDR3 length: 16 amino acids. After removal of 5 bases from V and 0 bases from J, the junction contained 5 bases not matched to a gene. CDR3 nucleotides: TGTGCCATCAGTTCCGGGACAGGGGGTATGAACACTGAAGCTTTCTTT. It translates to CAISSGTGGMNTEAFF.

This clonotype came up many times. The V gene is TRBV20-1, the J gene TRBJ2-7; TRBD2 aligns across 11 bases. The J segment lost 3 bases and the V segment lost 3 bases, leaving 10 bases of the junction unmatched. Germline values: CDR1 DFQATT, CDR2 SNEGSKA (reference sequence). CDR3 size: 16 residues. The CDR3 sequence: CSASSDGTSGYYEQYF. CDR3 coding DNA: TGCAGTGCTAGTTCCGACGGGACTAGCGGCTACTACGAGCAGTACTTC.

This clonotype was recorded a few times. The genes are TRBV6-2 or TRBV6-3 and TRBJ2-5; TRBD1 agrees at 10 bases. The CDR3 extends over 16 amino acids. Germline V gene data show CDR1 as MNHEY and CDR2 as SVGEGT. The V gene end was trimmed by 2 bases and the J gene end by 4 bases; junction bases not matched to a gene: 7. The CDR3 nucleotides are TGTGCCAGCAGTTACCTGACAGGGGGCCAAATAGAGACCCAGTACTTC. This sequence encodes CASSYLTGGQIETQYF.

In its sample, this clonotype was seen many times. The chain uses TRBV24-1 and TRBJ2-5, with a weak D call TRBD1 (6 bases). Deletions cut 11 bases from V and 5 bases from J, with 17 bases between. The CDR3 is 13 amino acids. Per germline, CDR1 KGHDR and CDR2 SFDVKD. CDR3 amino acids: CASLQGFGETQYF. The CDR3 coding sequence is TGTGCCAGCCTACAGGGTTTCGGCGAGACCCAGTACTTC.

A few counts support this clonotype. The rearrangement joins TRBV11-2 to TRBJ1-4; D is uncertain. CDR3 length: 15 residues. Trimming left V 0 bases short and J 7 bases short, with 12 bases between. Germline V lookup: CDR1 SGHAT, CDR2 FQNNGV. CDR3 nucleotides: TGTGCCAGCAGCTTAGATGGGGTATACGGTGAAAAACTGTTTTTT. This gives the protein CASSLDGVYGEKLFF.

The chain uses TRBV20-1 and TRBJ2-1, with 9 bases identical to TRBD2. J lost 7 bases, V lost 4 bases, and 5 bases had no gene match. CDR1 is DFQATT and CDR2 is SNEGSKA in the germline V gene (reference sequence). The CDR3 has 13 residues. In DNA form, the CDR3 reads TGCAGTGCTACAATAGCGGGAGCGAATGAGCAGTTCTTC. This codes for CSATIAGANEQFF.

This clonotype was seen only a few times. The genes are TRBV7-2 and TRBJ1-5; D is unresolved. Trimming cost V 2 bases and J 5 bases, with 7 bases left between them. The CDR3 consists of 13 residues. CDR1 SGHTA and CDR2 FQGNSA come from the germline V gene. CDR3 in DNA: TGTGCCAGCAGCTTAACGGGATATCAGCCCCAGCATTTT. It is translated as CASSLTGYQPQHF.

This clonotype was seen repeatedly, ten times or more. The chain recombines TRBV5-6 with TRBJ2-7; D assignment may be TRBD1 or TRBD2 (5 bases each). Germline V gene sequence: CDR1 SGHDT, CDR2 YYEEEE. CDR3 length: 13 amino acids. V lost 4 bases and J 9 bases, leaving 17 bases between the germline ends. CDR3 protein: CASSPTGTGVQYF. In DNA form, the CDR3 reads TGTGCCAGCAGCCCAACCGGGACCGGGGTGCAGTACTTC.

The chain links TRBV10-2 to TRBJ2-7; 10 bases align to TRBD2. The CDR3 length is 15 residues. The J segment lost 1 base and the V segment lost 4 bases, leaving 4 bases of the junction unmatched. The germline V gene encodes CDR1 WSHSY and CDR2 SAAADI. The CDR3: CASSGLAGGSYEQYF. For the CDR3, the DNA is TGCGCCAGCAGTGGTTTAGCGGGAGGATCCTACGAGCAGTACTTC.

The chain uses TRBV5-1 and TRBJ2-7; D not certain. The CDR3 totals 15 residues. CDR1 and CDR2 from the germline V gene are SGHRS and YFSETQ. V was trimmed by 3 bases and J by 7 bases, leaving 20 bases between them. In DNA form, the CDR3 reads TGCGCCAGCAGCTCAGGAGCAGGCCTACGTACGGAGCAGTACTTC. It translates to CASSSGAGLRTEQYF.

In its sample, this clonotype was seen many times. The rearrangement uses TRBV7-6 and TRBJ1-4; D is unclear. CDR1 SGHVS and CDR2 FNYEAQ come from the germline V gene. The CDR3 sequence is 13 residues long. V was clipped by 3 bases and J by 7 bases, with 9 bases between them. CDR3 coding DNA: TGTGCCAGCAGCTTTGGGTTAGGTGAAAAACTGTTTTTT. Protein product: CASSFGLGEKLFF.

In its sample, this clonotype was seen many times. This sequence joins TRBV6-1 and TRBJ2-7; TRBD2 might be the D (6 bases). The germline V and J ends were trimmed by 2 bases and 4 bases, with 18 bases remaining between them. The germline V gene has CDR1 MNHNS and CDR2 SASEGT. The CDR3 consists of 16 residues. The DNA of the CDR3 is TGTGCCAGCAGTGAATTCCCTGGAGGGATAAGGTACGAGCAGTACTTC. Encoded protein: CASSEFPGGIRYEQYF.

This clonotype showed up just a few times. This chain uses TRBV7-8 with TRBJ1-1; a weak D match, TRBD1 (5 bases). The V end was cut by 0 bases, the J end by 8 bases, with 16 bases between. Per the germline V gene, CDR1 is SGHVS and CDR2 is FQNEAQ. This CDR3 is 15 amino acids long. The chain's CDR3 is CASSLAGDMSAEAFF. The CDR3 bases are TGTGCCAGCAGCTTAGCGGGGGATATGTCTGCCGAAGCTTTCTTT.

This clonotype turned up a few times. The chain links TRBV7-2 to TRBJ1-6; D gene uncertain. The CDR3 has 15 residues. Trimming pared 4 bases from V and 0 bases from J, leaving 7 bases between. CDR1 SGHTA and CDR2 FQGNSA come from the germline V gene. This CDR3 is CASSSPGSYNSPLHF. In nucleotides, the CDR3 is TGTGCCAGCAGCTCCCCCGGCTCCTATAATTCACCCCTCCACTTT.

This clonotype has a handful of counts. The CDR3 DNA is TGTGCCTGGAGTGGGGACCACAATCAGCCCCAGCATTTT. Translation: CAWSGDHNQPQHF. This chain links TRBV30 with TRBJ1-5; D is perhaps TRBD1 (5 bases). Germline V CDR1 and CDR2: GTSNPN, SVGIG (reference sequence). The germline V and J ends were trimmed by 1 base and 3 bases, with 7 bases remaining between them. This CDR3 has 13 amino acids.

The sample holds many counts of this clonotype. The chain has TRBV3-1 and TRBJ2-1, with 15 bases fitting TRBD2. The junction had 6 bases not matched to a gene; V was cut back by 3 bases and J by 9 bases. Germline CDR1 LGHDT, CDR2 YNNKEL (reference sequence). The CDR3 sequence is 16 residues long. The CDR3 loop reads CASSHHGLAGGVEQFF. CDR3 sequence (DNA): TGTGCCAGCAGCCATCACGGACTAGCGGGGGGGGTTGAGCAGTTCTTC.

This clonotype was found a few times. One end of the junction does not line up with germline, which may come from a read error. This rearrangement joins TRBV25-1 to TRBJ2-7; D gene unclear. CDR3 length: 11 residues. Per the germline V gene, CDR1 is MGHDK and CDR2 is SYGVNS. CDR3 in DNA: TGCCCTAACCAGTTGTTCTACGAGCAGTACTTC. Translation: CPNQLFYEQYF.

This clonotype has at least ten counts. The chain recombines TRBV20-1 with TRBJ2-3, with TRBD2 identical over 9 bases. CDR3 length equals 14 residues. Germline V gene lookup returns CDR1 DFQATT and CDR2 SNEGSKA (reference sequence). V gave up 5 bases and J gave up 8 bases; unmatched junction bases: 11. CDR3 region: CSASSGADRSTQYF. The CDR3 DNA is TGCAGTGCTTCTAGCGGGGCCGACAGGAGTACGCAGTATTTT.

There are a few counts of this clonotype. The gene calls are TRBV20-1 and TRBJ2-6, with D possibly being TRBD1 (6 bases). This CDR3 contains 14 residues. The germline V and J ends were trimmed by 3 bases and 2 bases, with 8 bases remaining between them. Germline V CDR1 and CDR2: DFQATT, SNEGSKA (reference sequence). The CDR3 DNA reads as TGCAGTGCTAGCGCAGGGGCTGGGGCCAACGTCCTGACTTTC. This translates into CSASAGAGANVLTF.

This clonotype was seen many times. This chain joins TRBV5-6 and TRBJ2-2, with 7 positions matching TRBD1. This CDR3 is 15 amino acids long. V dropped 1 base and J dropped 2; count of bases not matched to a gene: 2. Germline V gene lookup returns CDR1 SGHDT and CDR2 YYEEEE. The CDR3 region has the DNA TGTGCCAGCAGCTTGACAGGGGATAACACCGGGGAGCTGTTTTTT. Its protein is CASSLTGDNTGELFF.